This is a list of T cell receptor beta chains from one sample in a study of coeliac disease. TCRdb's table, derived via immunoSEQ multiplex PCR, lists solely in-frame clones and lacks some. The sample comprises approximately 3,800 clones, over 60% of which are singletons, and roughly 5% rests with the top ten. The sample consisted of intraepithelial lymphocytes from the gut. These receptors all come from a woman aged 55-69 years with active celiac disease. CDR3s include the opening cysteine and the closing phenylalanine or tryptophan. Each record gives: clone size, D gene, V gene, J gene, CDR3 protein, CDR3 DNA. D genes are given only for firm matches. Only some rows state a clone size, as once, few, many or a class for expanded clones.

NA,TRBD2,TRBV4-1,TRBJ2-5,CASSQEPTSGGRQETQYF,TGCGCCAGCAGCCAAGAGCCCACTAGCGGGGGTCGCCAAGAGACCCAGTACTTC
NA,NA,TRBV30,TRBJ2-7,CAWNLGQGGYEQYF,TGTGCCTGGAACCTTGGACAGGGAGGGTACGAGCAGTACTTC
NA,TRBD1,TRBV6-4,TRBJ1-4,CASSDTRGMSYEKLFF,TGTGCCAGCAGTGACACCAGGGGGATGTCCTATGAAAAACTGTTTTTT
few,TRBD1,TRBV19,TRBJ1-6,CASSSQGSLNSPLHF,TGTGCCAGTAGTTCACAGGGGAGTCTCAATTCACCCCTCCACTTT
NA,NA,TRBV5-1,TRBJ2-5,CASSYDSVRETQYF,TGCGCCAGCAGCTACGATAGCGTACGGGAGACCCAGTACTTC
NA,TRBD2,TRBV15,TRBJ2-3,CATSRASGLGDTQYF,TGTGCCACCAGCAGGGCTAGCGGGTTGGGAGATACGCAGTATTTT
NA,NA,TRBV5-1,TRBJ2-7,CASSLGGGDLYEQYF,TGCGCCAGCAGCTTGGGCGGAGGGGATCTTTACGAGCAGTACTTC
NA,TRBD1,TRBV4-3,TRBJ1-5,CASSQDPPGTGRSQPQHF,TGCGCCAGCAGCCAGGATCCCCCCGGGACAGGGAGATCCCAGCCCCAGCATTTT
NA,NA,TRBV6-5,TRBJ1-2,CAISEDNYGYTF,TGTGCCATCAGTGAGGATAACTATGGCTACACCTTC
NA,NA,TRBV5-1,TRBJ1-4,CASSPDSTNEKLFF,TGCGCCAGCAGCCCCGACAGTACGAATGAAAAACTGTTTTTT
NA,TRBD1,TRBV4-1,TRBJ1-2,CASGGTAANYGYTF,TGCGCCAGCGGAGGGACAGCTGCTAACTATGGCTACACCTTC
NA,TRBD1,TRBV7-9,TRBJ1-4,CASRRGQGYEKLFF,TGTGCCAGCAGGAGGGGACAGGGCTATGAAAAACTGTTTTTT
NA,NA,TRBV2,TRBJ2-1,CASSASRSRTYNEQFF,TGTGCCAGCAGTGCTTCACGCAGTCGCACCTACAATGAGCAGTTCTTC
NA,NA,TRBV7-6,TRBJ1-5,CASSLTGGNQPQHF,TGTGCCAGCAGCTTAACGGGAGGGAATCAGCCCCAGCATTTT
NA,NA,TRBV19,TRBJ1-2,CASSTGRRGYTF,TGTGCCAGTAGTACAGGGAGGAGAGGCTACACCTTC
NA,TRBD1,TRBV9,TRBJ2-7,CASSKDRGAAGGGFEQYF,TGTGCCAGCAGCAAGGACAGGGGGGCGGCGGGAGGCGGCTTCGAGCAGTACTTC
NA,NA,TRBV7-2,TRBJ1-5,CASSFREGGQPQHF,TGTGCCAGCAGCTTCAGGGAGGGCGGTCAGCCCCAGCATTTT
few,NA,TRBV10-3,TRBJ2-7,CAIKSENTGSSLGEQYF,TGTGCCATCAAGTCAGAGAACACCGGGAGCTCCCTAGGGGAGCAGTACTTC
NA,TRBD1,TRBV7-2,TRBJ1-1,CASSSPDRGDTEAFF,TGTGCCAGCAGCTCCCCGGACAGGGGAGACACTGAAGCTTTCTTT
few,NA,TRBV7-7,TRBJ2-1,CASSLSWGDEQFF,TGTGCTAGCAGCTTGAGCTGGGGGGATGAGCAGTTCTTC
NA,NA,TRBV28,TRBJ1-1,CASTTHRVTEAFF,TGTGCCAGCACCACACACAGGGTTACTGAAGCTTTCTTT
NA,TRBD1,TRBV19,TRBJ1-2,CASSEGQRKGYGYTF,TGTGCCAGTAGTGAGGGACAGCGTAAGGGGTATGGCTACACCTTC
NA,NA,TRBV5-1,TRBJ2-5,CASSSQGTGQETQYF,TGCGCCAGCAGCTCCCAAGGTACAGGGCAAGAGACCCAGTACTTC
NA,TRBD2,TRBV15,TRBJ2-1,CATSRPHSGGPILFF,TGTGCCACCAGCAGACCCCATAGCGGGGGGCCCATCCTGTTCTTC
NA,NA,TRBV6-5,TRBJ1-4,CASSYSNPGGGEKLFF,TGTGCCAGCAGTTACTCGAATCCGGGGGGGGGAGAAAAACTGTTTTTT
NA,NA,TRBV15,TRBJ1-4,CATSRGHSTNEKLFF,TGTGCCACCAGCAGGGGACATTCAACTAATGAAAAACTGTTTTTT